These T cell receptor beta chains were read from a single sample in a study of T cells expressing NK-cell markers. Each CDR3 protein gets one entry in TCRdb, which reprocessed the 5' RACE reads and gives no DNA. Its clone listing holds a few hundred thousand distinct CDR3 sequences. The sequenced sample consisted of blood T cells: a sorted CD56 or NKG2C T cell subset, CD4+ or CD8+ T cells, or bulk PBMC T cells (not recorded which). These receptors were taken from a man aged 18 to 30 in good health. Both conserved end residues are part of each CDR3.

>15|TRBJ2-1|TRBV20-1
CSAPRLAGNSGEQFF
>14|TRBJ2-5|TRBV18
CASSPATARETQYF
>16|TRBJ2-3|TRBV27
CASSFITGFWTDTQYF
>15|TRBJ2-1|TRBV29-1
CSVASGRGLSNEQFF
>16|TRBJ2-7|TRBV7-9
CASSSPQGGMENEQYF
>15|TRBJ2-7|TRBV20-1
CSARAPGQGPYEQYF
>14|TRBJ1-2|TRBV5-1
CASSLAAGGVGYTF
>11|TRBJ2-1|TRBV7-9
CASGEADEQFF
>15|TRBJ2-6|TRBV25-1
CASRPWNSGANVLTF
>15|TRBJ2-7|TRBV6-1
CASSLATLLVDEQYF
>13|TRBJ2-1|TRBV20-1
CSEIERGFNEQFF
>11|TRBJ2-7|TRBV29-1
CSVGQSGEQYF
>13|TRBJ1-4|TRBV7-9
CASSATTNEKLFF
>14|TRBJ1-1|TRBV29-1
CSVEDWGAGTEAFF
>15|TRBJ2-1|TRBV12-3/TRBV12-4
CASSLTSGGPVVQFF
>15|TRBJ1-5|TRBV12-5
CASGLGQGLLQPQHF
>14|TRBJ2-1|TRBV12-3/TRBV12-4
CASRALAVRNEQFF
>14|TRBJ2-7|TRBV7-3
CASSLEAGPYEQYF
>14|TRBJ2-2|TRBV10-3
CAISERPNTGELFF
>13|TRBJ2-1|TRBV9
CASSVDFHNEQFF
>13|TRBJ1-2|TRBV20-1
CSASATQNYGYTF
>14|TRBJ1-1|TRBV6-1
CASRKTPPNTEAFF
>13|TRBJ2-1|TRBV4-2
CASSQGLDLTPFF
>15|TRBJ2-1|TRBV20-1
CSARGMTGGLNEQFF
>15|TRBJ1-1|TRBV20-1
CSAGALSGWNTEAFF
>14|TRBJ2-1|TRBV9
CASSAFRARSEQFF
>13|TRBJ2-3|TRBV29-1
CSVVGILTDTQYF
>13|TRBJ1-2|TRBV3-1
CASSRAGSDGYTF
>13|TRBJ1-4|TRBV5-1
CASSFRPNEKLFF
>16|TRBJ2-3|TRBV6-5
CASSDPGLAGTDTQYF
>17|TRBJ2-3|TRBV12-3/TRBV12-4
CASSLRGSGRSPDTQYF
>11|TRBJ2-5|TRBV20-1
CSARAGISQYF
>15|TRBJ2-1|TRBV4-2
CASSQGPGTNNEQFF
>14|TRBJ2-3|TRBV12-3/TRBV12-4
CASSLRDPRDTQYF
>16|TRBJ2-2|TRBV7-2
CASSLTAGSTTGELFF
>14|TRBJ2-7|TRBV29-1
CSVVPRRGAYEQYF
>17|TRBJ2-1|TRBV4-3
CASSQVASGTTYNEQFF
>13|TRBJ2-2|TRBV29-1
CSVGTVYTGELFF
>14|TRBJ1-2|TRBV6-1
CASSAQPGQGSYTF
>12|TRBJ2-1|TRBV29-1
CSVETTLYEQFF
>16|TRBJ2-6|TRBV5-1
CASSTGRSSGANVLTF
>13|TRBJ2-1|TRBV20-1
CSARDSSNNEQFF